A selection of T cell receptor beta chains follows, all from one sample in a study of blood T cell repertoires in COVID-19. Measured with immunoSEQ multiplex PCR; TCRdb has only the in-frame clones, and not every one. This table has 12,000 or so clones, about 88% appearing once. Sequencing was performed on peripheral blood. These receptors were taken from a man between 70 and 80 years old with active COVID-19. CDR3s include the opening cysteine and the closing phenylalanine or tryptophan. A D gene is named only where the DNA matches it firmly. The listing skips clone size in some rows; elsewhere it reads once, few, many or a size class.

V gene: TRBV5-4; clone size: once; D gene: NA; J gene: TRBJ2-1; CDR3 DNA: TGTGCCAGCAGCCCCCCGGGGGACAATGAGCAGTTCTTC; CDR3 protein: CASSPPGDNEQFF
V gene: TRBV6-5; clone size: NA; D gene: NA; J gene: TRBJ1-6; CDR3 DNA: TGTGCCAGCAACCCCGACAGGACCTATAATTCACCCCTCCACTTT; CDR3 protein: CASNPDRTYNSPLHF
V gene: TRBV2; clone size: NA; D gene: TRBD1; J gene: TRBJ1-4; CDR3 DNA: TGTGCCAGCAGGCAAACCGGGACAGATAATGAAAAACTGTTTTTT; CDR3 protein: CASRQTGTDNEKLFF
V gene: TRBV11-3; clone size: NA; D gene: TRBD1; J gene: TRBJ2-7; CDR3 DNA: TGTGCCAGCAGCCATTCCGGGACAGGGAACTACGAGCAGTACTTC; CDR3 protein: CASSHSGTGNYEQYF
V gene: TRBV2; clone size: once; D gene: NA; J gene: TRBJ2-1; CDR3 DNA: TGTGCCATCGAGGATATGGCGGGGCCCTACAATGAGCAGTTCTTC; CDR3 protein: CAIEDMAGPYNEQFF
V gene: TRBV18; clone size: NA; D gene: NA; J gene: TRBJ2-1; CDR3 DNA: TGTGCCAGCTCACACGGCAACCCGGGAAGCAATGAGCAGTTCTTC; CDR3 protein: CASSHGNPGSNEQFF
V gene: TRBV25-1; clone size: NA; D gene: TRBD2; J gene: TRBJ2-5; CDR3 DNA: TGTGCCAGCAGTGTCGCCCCCGGGAGGGCCGGTGAGACCCAGTACTTC; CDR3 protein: CASSVAPGRAGETQYF
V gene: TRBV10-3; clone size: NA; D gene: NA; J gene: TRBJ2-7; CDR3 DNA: TGTGCCATCAGTGGGATAAGCGGCCCGCCCTACGAGCAGTACTTC; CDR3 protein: CAISGISGPPYEQYF
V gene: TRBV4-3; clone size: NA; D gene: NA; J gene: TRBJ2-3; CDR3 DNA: TGCGCCAGCAGCCTGGGTGAGGCCGATACGCAGTATTTT; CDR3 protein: CASSLGEADTQYF
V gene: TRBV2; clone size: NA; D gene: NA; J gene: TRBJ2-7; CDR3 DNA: TGTGCCAGCACCCCTGAGGATTTACTTTACGAGCAGTACTTC; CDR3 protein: CASTPEDLLYEQYF
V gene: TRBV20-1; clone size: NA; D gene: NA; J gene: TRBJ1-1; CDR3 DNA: TGCAGTGCTAGTACAGTTTTCTCCGCAAACACTGAAGCTTTCTTT; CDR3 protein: CSASTVFSANTEAFF
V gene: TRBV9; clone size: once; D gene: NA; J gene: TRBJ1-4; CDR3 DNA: TGTGCCAGCAGCTTAACAGATGCAACTAATGAAAAACTGTTTTTT; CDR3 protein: CASSLTDATNEKLFF
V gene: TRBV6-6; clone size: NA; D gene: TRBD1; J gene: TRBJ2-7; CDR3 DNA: TGTGCCAGCAGCCACACAGGGGTCGGCGAGCAGTACTTC; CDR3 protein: CASSHTGVGEQYF
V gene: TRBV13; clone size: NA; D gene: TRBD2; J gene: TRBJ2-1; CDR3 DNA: TGTGCCAGCAGCTTAGGGACTAGCGTTGAGCAGTTCTTC; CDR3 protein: CASSLGTSVEQFF
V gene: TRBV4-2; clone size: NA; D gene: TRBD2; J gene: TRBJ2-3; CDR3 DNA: TGTGCCAGCAGCCAAGGGACTAGCGGGGGGCATGGAGATACGCAGTATTTT; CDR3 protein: CASSQGTSGGHGDTQYF
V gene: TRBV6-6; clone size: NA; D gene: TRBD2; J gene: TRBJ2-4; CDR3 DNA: TGTGCCAGCAGTCCCCGGGGCCTAGGCGAGGGACTAGCGAGATGGCTAGCCAAAAACATTCAGTACTTC; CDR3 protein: CASSPRGLGEGLARWLAKNIQYF
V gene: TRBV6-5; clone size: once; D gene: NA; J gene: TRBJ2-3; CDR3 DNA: TGTGCCAGCACCTGGGGGGGGGCGAGGGATACGCAGTATTTT; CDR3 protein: CASTWGGARDTQYF
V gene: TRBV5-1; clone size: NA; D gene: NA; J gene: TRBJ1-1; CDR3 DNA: TGCGCCAGCAGCTTGGAAGGGCAGGGTTTGATCACTGAAGCTTTCTTT; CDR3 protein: CASSLEGQGLITEAFF
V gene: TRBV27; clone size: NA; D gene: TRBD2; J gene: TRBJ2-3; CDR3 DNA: TGTGCCACCTCGTCGGCCGGGACTAGTTTTATGACGCAGTATTTT; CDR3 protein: CATSSAGTSFMTQYF
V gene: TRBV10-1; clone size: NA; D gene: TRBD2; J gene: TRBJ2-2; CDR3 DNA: TGCGCCAGCCGAGGACTAGCGGGAGCCGGGGAGCTGTTTTTT; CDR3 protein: CASRGLAGAGELFF
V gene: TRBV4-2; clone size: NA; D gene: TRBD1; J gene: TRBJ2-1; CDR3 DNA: TGTGCCAGCAGCCAGACCGGGACAGGGATCAATGAGCAGTTCTTC; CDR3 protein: CASSQTGTGINEQFF
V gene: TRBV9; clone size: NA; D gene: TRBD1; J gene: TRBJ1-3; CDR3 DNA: TGTGCCAGCAGCGTAGAGGGACAGGGCCTCTCTGGAAACACCATATATTTT; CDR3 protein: CASSVEGQGLSGNTIYF
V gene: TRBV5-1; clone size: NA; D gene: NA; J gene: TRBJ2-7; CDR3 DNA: TGCGCCAGCAGCTTGGGTGGCGGGGGCAACACCTACGAGCAGTACTTC; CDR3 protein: CASSLGGGGNTYEQYF
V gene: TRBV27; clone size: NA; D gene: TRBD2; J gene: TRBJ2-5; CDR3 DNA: TGTGCCAGCAGCAGCGCTAGCGGAGGGTACCAAGAGACCCAGTACTTC; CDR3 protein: CASSSASGGYQETQYF
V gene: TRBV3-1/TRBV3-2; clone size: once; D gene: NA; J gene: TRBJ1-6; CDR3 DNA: TGTGCCAGCAGCCCCACCAGGGTTTTAGGCCAAGGGCGGTTGTCACCCCTCCACTTT; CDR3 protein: CASSPTRVLGQGRLSPLHF
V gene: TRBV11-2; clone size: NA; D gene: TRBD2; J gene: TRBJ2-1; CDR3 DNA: TGTGCCAGCAGCTTAGACCGGTCTAGCGGGATGAATGAGCAGTTCTTC; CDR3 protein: CASSLDRSSGMNEQFF
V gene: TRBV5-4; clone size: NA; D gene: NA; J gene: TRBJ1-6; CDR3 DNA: TGTGCCAGCAGCACGCCAGACAGGCCTTTCGATTCACCCCTCCACTTT; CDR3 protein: CASSTPDRPFDSPLHF